These T cell receptor beta chains were read from a single sample in a study of shared clonotypes between healthy human individuals. Using immunoSEQ multiplex PCR, the repertoire was profiled, and TCRdb retains in-frame clones only, with some absent. The table lists 470,000 or so clones, around 73% of them singletons. Specimen: PBMCs. These receptors were obtained from a woman between 40 and 55 years old in good health. Some clones in this sample may be carry-over from other donors' samples. Both conserved end residues are part of each CDR3. A D gene is named only where the DNA matches it firmly. Some rows mark clone size as missing; the rest say once, few, many or name a class of expanded clone.

j_gene | v_gene | d_gene | abundance | CDR3nt | CDR3aa
TRBJ1-1 | TRBV27 | . | once | TGTGCCAGCAATGGGGGCGAGAACACTGAAGCTTTCTTT | CASNGGENTEAFF
TRBJ2-6 | TRBV21-1 | . | . | TGTGCCAGCAGCAGACCCGCCCTCACTTTC | CASSRPALTF
TRBJ2-1 | TRBV9 | TRBD2 | . | TGTGCCAGCAGCGTCGCCCGGGCTAGCGGGAAGTCCTACAATGAGCAGTTCTTC | CASSVARASGKSYNEQFF
TRBJ2-3 | TRBV5-1 | . | once | TGCGCCAGCAGCCCCCTTCCGGGCACAGATACGCAGTATTTT | CASSPLPGTDTQYF
TRBJ1-2 | TRBV4-1 | . | . | TGCGCCAGCAGCCAAGAACATCGGGTATCGGATTATGGCTACACCTTC | CASSQEHRVSDYGYTF
TRBJ2-1 | TRBV27 | TRBD2 | . | TGTGCCAGCCAGCGGGACCCTTACAATGAGCAGTTCTTC | CASQRDPYNEQFF
TRBJ2-4 | TRBV5-1 | TRBD2 | . | TGCGCCAGCAGCGACGGGGGAGGGGACATTCAGTACTTC | CASSDGGGDIQYF
TRBJ2-1 | TRBV11-2 | TRBD1 | . | TGTGCCAGCAGCCCCGGGACAGGGGCAAACAATGAGCAGTTCTTC | CASSPGTGANNEQFF
TRBJ2-1 | TRBV4-1 | . | few | TGCGCCAGCAGCCGCACCCGTGGCCATGAGCAGTTCTTC | CASSRTRGHEQFF
TRBJ2-7 | TRBV2 | . | . | TGTGCCAGCAGTAAGGTCCCCTACGAGCAGTACTTC | CASSKVPYEQYF